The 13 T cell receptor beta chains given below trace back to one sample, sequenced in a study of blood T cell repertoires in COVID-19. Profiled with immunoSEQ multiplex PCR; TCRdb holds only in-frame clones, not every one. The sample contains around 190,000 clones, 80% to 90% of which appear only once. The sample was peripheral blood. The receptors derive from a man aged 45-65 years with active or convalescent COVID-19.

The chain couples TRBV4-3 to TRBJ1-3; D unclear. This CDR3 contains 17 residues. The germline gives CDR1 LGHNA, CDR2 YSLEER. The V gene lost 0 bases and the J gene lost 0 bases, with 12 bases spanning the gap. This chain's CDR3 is CASSQDGAPISGNTIYF. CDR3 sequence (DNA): TGCGCCAGCAGCCAAGATGGAGCGCCGATCTCTGGAAACACCATATATTTT.

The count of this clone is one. This CDR3 is CASSVQTGPSEAFF. DNA of the CDR3: TGTGCCAGCAGCGTCCAGACAGGGCCCTCTGAAGCTTTCTTT. The chain uses TRBV9 and TRBJ1-1; 7 bases fit TRBD1. The V gene's germline CDR1 is SGDLS and CDR2 YYNGEE. CDR3 size: 14 residues. With 2 bases clipped from V and 6 bases from J, the junction kept 7 bases outside the gene matches. Using reference TRBV9 and TRBJ1-1 for the parts outside the CDR3, the full variable domain is DSGVTQTPKHLITATGQRVTLRCSPRSGDLSVYWYQQSLDQGLQFLIQYYNGEERAKGNILERFSAQQFPDLHSELNLSSLELGDSALYFCASSVQTGPSEAFFGQGTRLTVV.

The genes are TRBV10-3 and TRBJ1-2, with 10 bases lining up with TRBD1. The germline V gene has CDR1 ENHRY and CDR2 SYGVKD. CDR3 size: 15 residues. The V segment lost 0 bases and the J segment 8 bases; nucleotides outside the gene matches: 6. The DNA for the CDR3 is TGTGCCATCAGTGAGTCACTGACAGGGGGCAGCGGCTACACCTTC. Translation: CAISESLTGGSGYTF.

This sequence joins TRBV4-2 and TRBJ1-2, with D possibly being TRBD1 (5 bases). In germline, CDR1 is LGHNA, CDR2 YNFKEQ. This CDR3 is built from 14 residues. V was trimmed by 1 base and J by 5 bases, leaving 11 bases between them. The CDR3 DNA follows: TGTGCCAGCAGCCAAGGGGGACTGGCTTATGGCTACACCTTC. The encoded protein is CASSQGGLAYGYTF.

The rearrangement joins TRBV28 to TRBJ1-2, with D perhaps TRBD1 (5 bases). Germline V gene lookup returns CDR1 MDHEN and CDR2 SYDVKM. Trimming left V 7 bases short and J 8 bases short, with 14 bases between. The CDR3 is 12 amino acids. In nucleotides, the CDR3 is TGTGCCAGCACTGGGGGGAGGGACGGCTACACCTTC. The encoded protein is CASTGGRDGYTF.

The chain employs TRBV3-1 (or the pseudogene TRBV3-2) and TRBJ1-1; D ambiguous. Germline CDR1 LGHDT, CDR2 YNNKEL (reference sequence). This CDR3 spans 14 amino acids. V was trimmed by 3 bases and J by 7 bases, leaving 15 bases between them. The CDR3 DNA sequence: TGTGCCAGCAGCCATCCCGGTCGGGGAATTGAAGCTTTCTTT. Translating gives CASSHPGRGIEAFF.

CDR3 DNA sequence: TGTGCCAGCAGCTTTTCAGGACAGCGGCGTGGCTACACCTTC. This translates into CASSFSGQRRGYTF. V and J are TRBV11-1 and TRBJ1-2; perhaps TRBD1 as D (6 bases). From germline, CDR1 is SGHAT and CDR2 FQDESV (reference sequence). This CDR3 region has 14 residues. Trimming stripped 3 bases from V and 7 bases from J, with 15 bases between. Supplemented by reference TRBV11-1 and TRBJ1-2, the full variable domain reads EAEVAQSPRYKITEKSQAVAFWCDPISGHATLYWYRQILGQGPELLVQFQDESVVDDSQLPKDRFSAERLKGVDSTLKIQPAELGDSAMYLCASSFSGQRRGYTFGSGTRLTVV.

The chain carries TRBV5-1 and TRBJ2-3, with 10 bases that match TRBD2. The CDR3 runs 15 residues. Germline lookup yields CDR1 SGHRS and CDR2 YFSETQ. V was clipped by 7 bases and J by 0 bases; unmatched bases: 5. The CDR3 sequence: CASGISGGSTDTQYF. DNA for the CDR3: TGCGCCAGCGGCATTAGCGGGGGGAGCACAGATACGCAGTATTTT.

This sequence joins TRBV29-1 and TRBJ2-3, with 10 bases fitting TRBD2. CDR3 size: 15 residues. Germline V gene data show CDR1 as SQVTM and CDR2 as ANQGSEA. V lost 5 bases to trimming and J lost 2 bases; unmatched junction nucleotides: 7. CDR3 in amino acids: CSVSWTSGVTDTQYF. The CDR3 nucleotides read TGCAGCGTTTCCTGGACTAGCGGTGTCACAGATACGCAGTATTTT.

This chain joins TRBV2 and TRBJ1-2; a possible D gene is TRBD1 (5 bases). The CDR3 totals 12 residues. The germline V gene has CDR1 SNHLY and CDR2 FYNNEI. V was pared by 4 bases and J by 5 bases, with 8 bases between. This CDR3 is CASSVSGYGYTF. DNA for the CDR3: TGTGCCAGCAGTGTGTCAGGGTATGGCTACACCTTC.

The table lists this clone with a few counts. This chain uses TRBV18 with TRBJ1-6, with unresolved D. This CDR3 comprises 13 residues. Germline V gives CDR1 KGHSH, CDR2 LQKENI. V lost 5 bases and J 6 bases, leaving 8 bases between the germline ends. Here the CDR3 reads CASSIEGNSPLHF. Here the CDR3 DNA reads TGTGCCAGCTCAATAGAGGGTAATTCACCCCTCCACTTT. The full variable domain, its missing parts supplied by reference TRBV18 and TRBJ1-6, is NAGVMQNPRHLVRRRGQEARLRCSPMKGHSHVYWYRQLPEEGLKFMVYLQKENIIDESGMPKERFSAEFPKEGPSILRIQQVVRGDSAAYFCASSIEGNSPLHFGNGTRLTVT.

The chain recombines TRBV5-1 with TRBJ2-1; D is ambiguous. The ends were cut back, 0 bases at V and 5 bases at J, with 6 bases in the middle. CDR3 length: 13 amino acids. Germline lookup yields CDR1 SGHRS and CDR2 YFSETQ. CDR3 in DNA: TGCGCCAGCAGCTTGGTACAGCACAATGAGCAGTTCTTC. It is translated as CASSLVQHNEQFF.

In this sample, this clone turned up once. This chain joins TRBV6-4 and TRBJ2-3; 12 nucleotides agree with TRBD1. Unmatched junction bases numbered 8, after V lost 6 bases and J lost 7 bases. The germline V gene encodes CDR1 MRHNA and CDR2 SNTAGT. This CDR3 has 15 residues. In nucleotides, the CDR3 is TGTGCCAGCAGCGCCGGGACAGGGGGCTCGTATACGCAGTATTTT. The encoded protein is CASSAGTGGSYTQYF.